The 11 T cell receptor beta chains below all came from one sample that was sequenced in a study of PD-L1 blockade in urothelial cancer. Sequencing used immunoSEQ multiplex PCR; TCRdb keeps in-frame clones, though not all of them. The table has about 39,000 clones, 85% to 90% seen once. The sequencing used PBMCs, collected around atezolizumab (anti-PD-L1) treatment. The source is a man aged 60 to 69 with urothelial cancer.

This clone was picked up one time. The gene calls are TRBV5-4 and TRBJ1-4; D uncertain. V lost 3 bases, J lost 8 bases, and 20 bases lay in between. Germline loops: CDR1 SGHNT, CDR2 YYREEE (reference sequence). The CDR3 loop spans 16 amino acids. Here the CDR3 DNA reads TGTGCCAGCAGCTCTGACTTAAACCGGAGAGGAGAAAAACTGTTTTTT. Its protein is CASSSDLNRRGEKLFF.

V usage is TRBV7-5 and J usage is TRBJ1-1. TRBV7-5 is a listed pseudogene. The length of the CDR3 is 13 residues. The CDR3 protein is CVRSSAKNTEAFF. CDR3 bases: TGTGTCAGAAGCTCAGCTAAGAACACTGAAGCTTTCTTT.

The chain uses TRBV28 and TRBJ2-7, with 9 bases matching TRBD1. The CDR3 runs 12 residues. CDR1 is MDHEN and CDR2 is SYDVKM in the germline V gene. The V gene end was trimmed by 7 bases and the J gene end by 3 bases; junction bases not matched to a gene: 1. The CDR3 spells CASTDRGYEQYF. The DNA for the CDR3 is TGTGCCAGCACGGACAGGGGCTACGAGCAGTACTTC.

This chain uses TRBV27 with TRBJ2-2; D uncertain. Trimming removed 6 bases from V and 5 bases from J, with 10 bases in between. Germline CDR1 is MNHEY and CDR2 is SMNVEV (reference sequence). The CDR3 runs 13 residues. This chain's CDR3 is CASSTGFTGELFF. The DNA of the CDR3 is TGTGCCAGCAGCACGGGTTTTACCGGGGAGCTGTTTTTT.

Only a few counts were recorded for this clone. DNA for the CDR3: TGTGCCAGCAGGCTCCTGGGAGGGAGCAACGAGCAGTACTTC. Translated: CASRLLGGSNEQYF. The rearrangement links TRBV6-5 to TRBJ2-7; 7 nucleotides match TRBD2. Germline loops: CDR1 MNHEY, CDR2 SVGAGI. There are 14 residues in the CDR3. V dropped 6 bases and J dropped 5; count of bases not matched to a gene: 10.

Comments on this clone: The junction does not match germline at one end; this may be a read error. The CDR3 region is CASSDRGSGVPPF. CDR3 nucleotides: TGTGCCAGCAGCGACCGAGGGTCTGGCGTCCCACCCTTC. The chain employs TRBV7-2 and TRBJ1-2, with no clear D. The CDR3 length is 13 residues. Germline CDR1 reads SGHTA; CDR2 reads FQGNSA.

This rearrangement joins TRBV2 to TRBJ2-2; 10 bases line up with TRBD1. J was trimmed by 7 bases and V by 5 bases; bases with no gene match: 1. The CDR3 runs 13 residues. Germline loops: CDR1 SNHLY, CDR2 FYNNEI. CDR3 DNA: TGTGCCAGCAGTTGGACAGGGGGCGGGGAGCTGTTTTTT. It translates to CASSWTGGGELFF.

This sequence joins TRBV7-2 and TRBJ1-1, with 7 positions matching TRBD1. The trim removed 5 bases at V and 5 bases at J, leaving 11 bases unmatched. The CDR3 runs to 15 residues. The germline V gene has CDR1 SGHTA and CDR2 FQGNSA. The CDR3 sequence: CASSARQGEATEAFF. CDR3 sequence (DNA): TGTGCCAGCAGCGCGAGACAGGGAGAGGCGACTGAAGCTTTCTTT.

The chain employs TRBV18 and TRBJ2-2; TRBD2 matches at 7 bases. Looked up from germline, CDR1 is KGHSH and CDR2 is LQKENI. V shed 4 bases, J shed 3 bases, and the junction held 5 bases outside the gene matches. The CDR3 contains 15 residues. The CDR3, as DNA: TGTGCCAGCTCACGGGTAGCGGGCTACACCGGGGAGCTGTTTTTT. This gives the protein CASSRVAGYTGELFF. Looking up the rest from reference TRBV18 and TRBJ2-2 gives the full variable domain: NAGVMQNPRHLVRRRGQEARLRCSPMKGHSHVYWYRQLPEEGLKFMVYLQKENIIDESGMPKERFSAEFPKEGPSILRIQQVVRGDSAAYFCASSRVAGYTGELFFGEGSRLTVL.

This clone came up a few times. The rearrangement links TRBV5-1 to TRBJ2-4; 9 bases map to TRBD1. Trimming removed 3 bases from V and 5 bases from J; junction bases left unmatched: 3. Germline V gene sequence: CDR1 SGHRS, CDR2 YFSETQ. The CDR3 spans 14 residues. The CDR3 loop is CASSSGTGQNIQYF. The CDR3 bases are TGCGCCAGCAGCTCCGGGACAGGGCAAAACATTCAGTACTTC.

The chain carries TRBV7-2 and TRBJ2-7; 8 nucleotides line up with TRBD2. The V gene's germline CDR1 is SGHTA and CDR2 FQGNSA. With 1 base clipped from V and 2 bases from J, the junction kept 4 bases outside the gene matches. This CDR3 comprises 15 residues. The CDR3 DNA reads TGTGCCAGCAGCTTAGGGAATAGCGGGGCCTACGAGCAGTACTTC. Amino acid sequence: CASSLGNSGAYEQYF.